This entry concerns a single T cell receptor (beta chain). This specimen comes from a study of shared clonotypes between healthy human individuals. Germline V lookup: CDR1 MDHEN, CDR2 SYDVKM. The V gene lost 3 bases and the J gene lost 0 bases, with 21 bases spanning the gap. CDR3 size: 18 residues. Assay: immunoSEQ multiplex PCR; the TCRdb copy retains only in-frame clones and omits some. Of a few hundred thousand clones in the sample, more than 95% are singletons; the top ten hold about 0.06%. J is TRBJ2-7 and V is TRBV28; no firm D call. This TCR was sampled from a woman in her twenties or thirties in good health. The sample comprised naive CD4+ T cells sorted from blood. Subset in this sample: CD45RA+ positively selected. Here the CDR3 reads CASSFSRPRRGISYEQYF. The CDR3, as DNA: TGTGCCAGCAGTTTCAGCCGCCCCAGACGCGGAATCTCCTACGAGCAGTACTTC.